The entry below gives a single T cell receptor beta chain sequence along with its context. This entry comes from a study of OX40 agonist ivuxolimab in advanced cancers. Only in-frame clones appear in the TCRdb table, and some are missing; sequencing was by immunoSEQ multiplex PCR. The table records about 64,000 clones, 80% to 85% of them present only once. This CDR3 is 15 amino acids long. Trimming removed 4 bases from V and 2 bases from J, with 14 bases in between. CDR1 and CDR2 (germline): SGDLS, YYNGEE. It was autoimmune disease history or systemic immunosuppression that excluded patients. This chain links TRBV9 with TRBJ2-3; D uncertain. Sequences were derived from CD4+ or CD8+ T cells sorted from blood, sampled in a trial of the OX40 agonist ivuxolimab. The TCR sequence derives from an adult with an advanced solid tumor such as melanoma, head and neck, liver or kidney cancer. CDR3 region: CASSPRRLTTDTQYF. The DNA for the CDR3 is TGTGCCAGCAGCCCCCGTAGACTGACCACAGATACGCAGTATTTT.